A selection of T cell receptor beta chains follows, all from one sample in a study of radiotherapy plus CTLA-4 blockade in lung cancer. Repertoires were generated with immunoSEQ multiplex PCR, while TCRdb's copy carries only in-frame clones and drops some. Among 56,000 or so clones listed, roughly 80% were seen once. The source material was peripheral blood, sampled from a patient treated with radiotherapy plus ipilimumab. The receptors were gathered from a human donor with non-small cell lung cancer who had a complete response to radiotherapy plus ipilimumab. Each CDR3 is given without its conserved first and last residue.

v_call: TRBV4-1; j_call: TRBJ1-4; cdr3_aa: ASSPTLDSADATNEKLF
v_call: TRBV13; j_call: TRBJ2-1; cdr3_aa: ASSSDRGYHNEQF
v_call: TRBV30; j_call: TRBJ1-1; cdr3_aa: AWAIGGANTEAF
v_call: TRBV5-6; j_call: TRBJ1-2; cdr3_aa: ASSPRDRGTT
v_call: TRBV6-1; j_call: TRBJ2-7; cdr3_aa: ASSEYTGSLYEQY
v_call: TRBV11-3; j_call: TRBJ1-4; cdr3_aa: ASSTENEKLF
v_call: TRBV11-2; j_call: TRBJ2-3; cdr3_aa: ASKTGDSTDTQY
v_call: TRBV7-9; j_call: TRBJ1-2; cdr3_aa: ASSAGQIYGYT
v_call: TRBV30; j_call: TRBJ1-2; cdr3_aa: AWSLEQGSYGYT
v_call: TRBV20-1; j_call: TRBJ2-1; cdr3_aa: SARYNEQF
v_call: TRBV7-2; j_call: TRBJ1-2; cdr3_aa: ASNFGTVEGYT
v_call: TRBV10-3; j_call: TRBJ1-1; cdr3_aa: AISTRRASGNTEAF
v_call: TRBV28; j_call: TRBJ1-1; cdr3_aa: ASSPPGQTEAF
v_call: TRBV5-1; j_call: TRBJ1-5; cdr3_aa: ASSLGGHLNQPQH
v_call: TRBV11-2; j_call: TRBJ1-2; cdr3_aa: ASSAGTGGGYYGYT
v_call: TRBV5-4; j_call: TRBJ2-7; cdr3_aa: ASSLDPGGAYEQY
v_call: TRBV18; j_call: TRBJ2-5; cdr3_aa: ASSPQREDGETQY
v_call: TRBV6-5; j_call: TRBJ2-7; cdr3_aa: ASATSARTYEQY
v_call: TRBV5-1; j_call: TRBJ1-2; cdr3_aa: ASSLADGGYGYT
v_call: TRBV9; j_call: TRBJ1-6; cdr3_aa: ASSVHPRGNSPLH
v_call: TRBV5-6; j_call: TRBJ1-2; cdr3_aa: ASSLVGGRANYGYT
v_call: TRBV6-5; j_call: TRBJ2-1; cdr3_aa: ASTPGVAEYNEQF
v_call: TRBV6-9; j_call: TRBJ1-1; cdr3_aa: ASSPRGKTGNTEAF
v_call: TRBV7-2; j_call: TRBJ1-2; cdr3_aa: ASSQNAGLEGYT
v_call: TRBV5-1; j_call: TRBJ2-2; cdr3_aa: ASTDTIDRGFNTGELF
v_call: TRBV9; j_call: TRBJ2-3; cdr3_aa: ASSVGRGAGSTDTQY
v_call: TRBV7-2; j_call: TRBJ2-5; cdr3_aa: ASKTGGTETQY
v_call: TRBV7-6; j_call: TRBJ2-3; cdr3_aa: ASSEIAGKSTDTQY
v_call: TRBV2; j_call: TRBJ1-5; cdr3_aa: ASSGSTGGNQPQH
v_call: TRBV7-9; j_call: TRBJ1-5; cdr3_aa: ASSLPDQPQH
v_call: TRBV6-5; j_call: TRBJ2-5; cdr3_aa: ASSYRGQETQY
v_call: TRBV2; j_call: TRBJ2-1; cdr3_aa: ASRDYRGWEQF
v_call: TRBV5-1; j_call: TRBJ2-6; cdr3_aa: ASRTAGSGANVLT
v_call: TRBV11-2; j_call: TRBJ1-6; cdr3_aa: ASSPATATGATSVSPLH
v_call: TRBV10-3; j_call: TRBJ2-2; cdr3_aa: AIQTGTSGGGGTGELF
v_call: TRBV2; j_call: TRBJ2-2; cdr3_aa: ASSGKPGQGVYTGELF
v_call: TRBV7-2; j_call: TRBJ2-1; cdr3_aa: ASSLAGTSGASSYNEQF
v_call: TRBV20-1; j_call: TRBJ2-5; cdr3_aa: SGRDKETQY
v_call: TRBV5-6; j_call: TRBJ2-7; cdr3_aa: ASSLVPRGNYEQY
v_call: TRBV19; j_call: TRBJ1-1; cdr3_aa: ASSTGRFQDTEAF
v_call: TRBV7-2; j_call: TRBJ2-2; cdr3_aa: ASSLGGSGELF
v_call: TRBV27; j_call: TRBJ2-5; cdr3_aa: ASSLTSGGARETQY
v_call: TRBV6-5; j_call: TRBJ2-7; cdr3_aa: ASSIAGTGHYEQY
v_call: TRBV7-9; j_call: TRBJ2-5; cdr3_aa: ASSFGTEYQETQY
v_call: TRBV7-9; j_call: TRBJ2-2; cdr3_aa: ASSQGLAAGELF
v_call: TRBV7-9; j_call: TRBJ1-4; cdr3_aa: ASSQQGWNEKLF
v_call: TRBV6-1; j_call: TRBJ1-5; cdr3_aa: ASWDGTGRNQPQH
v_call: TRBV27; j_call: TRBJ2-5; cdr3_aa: ASSSPSGGEETQY
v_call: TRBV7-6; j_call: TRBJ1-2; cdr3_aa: ASSLGQGGGYT
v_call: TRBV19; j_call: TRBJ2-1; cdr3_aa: ASSRVGEGLTLNEQF
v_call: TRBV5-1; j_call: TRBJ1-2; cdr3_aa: ASSLVGYGYT
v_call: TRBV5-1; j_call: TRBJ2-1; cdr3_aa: ASSLLWGTGYNEQF
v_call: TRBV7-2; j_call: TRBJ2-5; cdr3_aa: ASSPPGLGGGETQY
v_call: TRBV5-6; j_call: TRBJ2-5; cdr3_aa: ASSLGGPQETQY